This record covers a single TCR beta chain. What it recognizes is unknown. This sample was included in a study of PD-1 blockade in classical Hodgkin lymphoma. Study-wide findings and caveats: Complete responders' diversity at baseline resembled that of newly diagnosed patients. Patients excluded were those beginning nivolumab under 1 year after ASCT. The authors have not defined what causes the repertoire differences, possibly disease activity or prior therapy.

Every patient had relapsed following autologous stem cell transplantation, and cohorts differed in brentuximab vedotin exposure. Patients had relapsed/refractory classical Hodgkin lymphoma with complete response, partial response or progressive disease as best response. Assay used: immunoSEQ multiplex PCR; TCRdb lists only in-frame clones, some missing. The sample carries around 27,000 clones, roughly four fifths recorded once. The CDR3 runs 14 residues. Trimming stripped 0 bases from V and 5 bases from J, with 11 bases between. In germline, CDR1 is SGDLS, CDR2 YYNGEE. The origin of this receptor is a human donor with classical Hodgkin lymphoma. Material: peripheral blood mononuclear cells (PBMCs), obtained before the second cycle of nivolumab. The chain links TRBV9 to TRBJ1-1; D ambiguous. The CDR3 is CASSVGPKGTEAFF. In DNA, the CDR3 is TGTGCCAGCAGCGTAGGGCCGAAGGGAACTGAAGCTTTCTTT.